These 15 T cell receptor beta chains originate from one sample sequenced in a study of early T cells in non-severe SARS-CoV-2 infection (dated by TCRdb to the early 2020s). The protocol used for the library was 5' RACE. The sequencer was a NextSeq 500. Using fastp at Q25 and MiXCR, TCRdb reprocessed the public reads and kept productive beta chains. Under each unique CDR3 protein, matching rows form one entry showing the most common genes and DNA. Here the sample has about 68,000 distinct CDR3 sequences; approximately 11% occur a single time. Together, the top ten hold 6.4% of the sample. The material sequenced was whole blood. The source is an adult who was a healthcare worker with PCR-confirmed SARS-CoV-2 infection or an uninfected control (not recorded which).

There are a few counts of this clonotype. The chain carries TRBV2 and TRBJ1-5; D might be TRBD1 (6 bases). Germline-derived CDR1 and CDR2 are SNHLY and FYNNEI. The V end was cut by 4 bases, the J end by 5 bases, with 18 bases between. The length of the CDR3 is 16 residues. The DNA of the CDR3 is TGTGCCAGCAGTGGTTCGCACAGGGTATCGGATCAGCCCCAGCATTTT. It encodes CASSGSHRVSDQPQHF.

The gene calls are TRBV7-3 and TRBJ1-5; no firm D call. The CDR3 totals 14 residues. Germline lookup yields CDR1 SGHTA and CDR2 FQGTGA. The V and J ends lost 6 bases and 13 bases respectively, with 22 bases between them. CDR3 amino acids: CASSLPGCYPPQHF. CDR3 nucleotides: TGTGCCAGCAGTTTACCGGGATGCTATCCGCCTCAGCATTTT.

In its sample, this clonotype was seen many times. This chain links TRBV28 with TRBJ2-1; 10 bases are shared with TRBD2. The CDR3 loop spans 18 amino acids. CDR1 is MDHEN, CDR2 SYDVKM, per germline. The J segment lost 1 base and the V segment lost 3 bases, leaving 9 bases of the junction unmatched. This CDR3 reads CASSFGLADHISYNEQFF. CDR3 coding DNA: TGTGCCAGCAGTTTCGGACTAGCGGACCATATTTCCTACAATGAGCAGTTCTTC. Filled out from reference TRBV28 and TRBJ2-1, the complete variable domain reads DVKVTQSSRYLVKRTGEKVFLECVQDMDHENMFWYRQDPGLGLRLIYFSYDVKMKEKGDIPEGYSVSREKKERFSLILESASTNQTSMYLCASSFGLADHISYNEQFFGPGTRLTVL.

The sample holds a few counts of this clonotype. The chain uses TRBV21-1 and TRBJ2-2; the DNA was not used to check the table's D call, TRBD1. TRBV21-1 is classified as a pseudogene. The CDR3 extends over 19 amino acids. CDR3 DNA: TGTGCCAGCAGCAAAGCTTCGTCCCGGGACAGGGTGAACACCGGGGAGCTGTTTTTT. Protein: CASSKASSRDRVNTGELFF.

This clonotype has ten or more counts. This chain joins TRBV19 and TRBJ2-5, with TRBD2 matching over 9 bases. Germline CDR1 and CDR2: LNHDA and SQIVND (reference sequence). J was trimmed by 3 bases and V by 7 bases; bases with no gene match: 3. This CDR3 spans 13 amino acids. In DNA, the CDR3 is TGTGCCAGTACCTCTAGCGGGAAAGAGACCCAGTACTTC. It specifies CASTSSGKETQYF. Looking up the rest from reference TRBV19 and TRBJ2-5 gives the full variable domain: DGGITQSPKYLFRKEGQNVTLSCEQNLNHDAMYWYRQDPGQGLRLIYYSQIVNDFQKGDIAEGYSVSREKKESFPLTVTSAQKNPTAFYLCASTSSGKETQYFGPGTRLLVL.

This sequence joins TRBV28 and TRBJ2-1; D is ambiguous. CDR1 is MDHEN, CDR2 SYDVKM, per germline. V dropped 3 bases and J dropped 13 bases, with 1 base sitting between them. The CDR3 is made up of 8 amino acids. The CDR3 DNA reads TGTGCCAGCAGTTTTCAGTTCTTC. Its translation is CASSFQFF.

At least ten counts were recorded for this clonotype. V is TRBV28 and J is TRBJ2-4; D may be TRBD2 (6 bases). This CDR3 contains 12 residues. Trimming removed 4 bases from V and 13 bases from J, with 14 bases in between. Germline CDR1 and CDR2: MDHEN and SYDVKM. The chain's CDR3 is CASSSTGTPQYF. Written as DNA, the CDR3 is TGTGCCAGCAGTTCCACCGGGACTCCACAGTACTTC.

In its sample, this clonotype was seen a few times. The rearrangement joins TRBV9 to TRBJ2-2, with 10 bases aligning to TRBD1. The CDR3 loop spans 13 amino acids. V shed 6 bases, J shed 6 bases, and the junction held 2 bases outside the gene matches. CDR1 is SGDLS and CDR2 is YYNGEE in the germline V gene. The CDR3: CASTGTGAGELFF. The DNA for the CDR3 is TGTGCCAGCACCGGGACAGGGGCCGGGGAGCTGTTTTTT.

The genes are TRBV30 and TRBJ2-2, with D unresolved. The CDR3 runs to 13 residues. V shed 3 bases and J shed 7 bases, with 12 bases lying between them. Germline CDR1 GTSNPN, CDR2 SVGIG (reference sequence). For the CDR3, the DNA is TGTGCCTGGAGCCCCAACCCGAGCGGGGAGCTGTTTTTT. Translating it yields CAWSPNPSGELFF.

The chain employs TRBV7-8 and TRBJ1-5; 7 bases line up with TRBD1. The CDR3 has 17 amino acids. The V gene's germline CDR1 is SGHVS and CDR2 FQNEAQ. With V trimmed by 1 base and J by 0 bases, 6 bases remained unmatched. The CDR3 DNA follows: TGTGCCAGCAGCTTAGGGGACAGAATATATAGCAATCAGCCCCAGCATTTT. Its protein product is CASSLGDRIYSNQPQHF.

Many counts were recorded for this clonotype. The V call is TRBV19, the J call TRBJ2-1; D is unresolved. V was shortened by 5 bases and J by 2 bases, with 10 bases between the two germline ends. Per germline, CDR1 LNHDA and CDR2 SQIVND (reference sequence). This CDR3 comprises 14 residues. CDR3 sequence reads: CASSRLGAYNEQFF. Written as DNA, the CDR3 is TGTGCCAGTAGTCGGCTAGGAGCCTACAATGAGCAGTTCTTC. The complete variable domain, with remaining parts taken from reference TRBV19 and TRBJ2-1, reads DGGITQSPKYLFRKEGQNVTLSCEQNLNHDAMYWYRQDPGQGLRLIYYSQIVNDFQKGDIAEGYSVSREKKESFPLTVTSAQKNPTAFYLCASSRLGAYNEQFFGPGTRLTVL.

The chain employs TRBV7-9 and TRBJ1-2; D might be TRBD1 (6 bases). The CDR3 totals 12 residues. Per the germline V gene, CDR1 is SEHNR and CDR2 is FQNEAQ (reference sequence). V lost 4 bases to trimming and J lost 8 bases, with 11 bases between them. The CDR3 protein is CASSSPQGGYTF. DNA for the CDR3: TGTGCCAGCAGCTCTCCACAGGGAGGCTACACCTTC. The whole variable domain, filled in from reference TRBV7-9 and TRBJ1-2, reads DTGVSQNPRHKITKRGQNVTFRCDPISEHNRLYWYRQTLGQGPEFLTYFQNEAQLEKSRLLSDRFSAERPKGSFSTLEIQRTEQGDSAMYLCASSSPQGGYTFGSGTRLTVV.

This clonotype has just a few counts. This chain joins TRBV11-2 and TRBJ2-1, with D unclear. Trimming cost V 1 base and J 8 bases, with 6 bases left between them. The CDR3 covers 12 residues. Per germline, CDR1 SGHAT and CDR2 FQNNGV. DNA for the CDR3: TGTGCCAGCAGCTTAGCTCGGTATGAGCAGTTCTTC. Translated: CASSLARYEQFF.

This clonotype was seen a handful of times. The chain recombines TRBV3-1 with TRBJ2-5, with 8 bases that match TRBD2. Unmatched junction bases numbered 4, after V lost 0 bases and J lost 7 bases. The CDR3 extends over 14 amino acids. Germline loops: CDR1 LGHDT, CDR2 YNNKEL (reference sequence). In DNA form, the CDR3 reads TGTGCCAGCAGCCAAGATCCGGGAGGGCGGACCCAGTACTTC. The encoded protein is CASSQDPGGRTQYF.

This chain connects TRBV20-1 to TRBJ2-7; no reliable D call. CDR1 DFQATT and CDR2 SNEGSKA come from the germline V gene (reference sequence). V was pared by 0 bases and J by 3 bases, with 15 bases between. The CDR3 has 15 amino acids. The CDR3 region has the DNA TGCAGTGCTAGAGATCGTACGCACAGTCTCTACGAGCAGTACTTC. Its translation is CSARDRTHSLYEQYF.